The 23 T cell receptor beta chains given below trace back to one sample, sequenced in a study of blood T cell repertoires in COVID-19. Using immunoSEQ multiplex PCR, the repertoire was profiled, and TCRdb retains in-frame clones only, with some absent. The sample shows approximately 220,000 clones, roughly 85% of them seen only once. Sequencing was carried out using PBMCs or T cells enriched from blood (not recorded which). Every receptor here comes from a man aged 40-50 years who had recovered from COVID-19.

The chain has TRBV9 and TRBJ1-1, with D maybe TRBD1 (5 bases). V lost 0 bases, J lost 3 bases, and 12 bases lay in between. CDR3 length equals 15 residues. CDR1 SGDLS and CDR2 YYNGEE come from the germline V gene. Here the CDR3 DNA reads TGTGCCAGCAGCGTAGAGGGGCGGGGGGACACTGAAGCTTTCTTT. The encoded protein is CASSVEGRGDTEAFF.

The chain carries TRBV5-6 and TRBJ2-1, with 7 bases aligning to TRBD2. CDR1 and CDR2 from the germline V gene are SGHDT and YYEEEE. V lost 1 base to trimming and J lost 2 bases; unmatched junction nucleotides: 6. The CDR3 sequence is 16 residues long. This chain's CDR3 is CASSLPQAGPYNEQFF. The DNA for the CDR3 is TGTGCCAGCAGCTTGCCCCAAGCGGGACCCTACAATGAGCAGTTCTTC.

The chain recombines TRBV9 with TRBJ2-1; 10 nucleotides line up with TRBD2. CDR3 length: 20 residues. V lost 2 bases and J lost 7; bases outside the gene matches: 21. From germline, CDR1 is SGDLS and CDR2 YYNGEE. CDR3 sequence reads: CASSVFAFGLAGASWNEQFF. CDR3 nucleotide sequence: TGTGCCAGCAGCGTTTTCGCCTTTGGGCTAGCGGGAGCCTCTTGGAATGAGCAGTTCTTC.

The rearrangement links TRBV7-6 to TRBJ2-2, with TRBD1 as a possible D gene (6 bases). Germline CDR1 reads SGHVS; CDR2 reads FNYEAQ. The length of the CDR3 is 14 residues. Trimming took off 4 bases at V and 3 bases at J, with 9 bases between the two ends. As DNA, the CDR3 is TGTGCCAGCAGCTCGTGGACAGACACCGGGGAGCTGTTTTTT. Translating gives CASSSWTDTGELFF.

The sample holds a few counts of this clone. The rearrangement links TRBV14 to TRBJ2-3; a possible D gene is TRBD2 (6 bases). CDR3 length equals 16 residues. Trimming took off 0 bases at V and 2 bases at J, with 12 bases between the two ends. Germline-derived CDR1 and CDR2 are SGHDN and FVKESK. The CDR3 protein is CASSQDGGGVTDTQYF. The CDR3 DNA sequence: TGTGCCAGCAGCCAAGACGGCGGAGGGGTCACAGATACGCAGTATTTT.

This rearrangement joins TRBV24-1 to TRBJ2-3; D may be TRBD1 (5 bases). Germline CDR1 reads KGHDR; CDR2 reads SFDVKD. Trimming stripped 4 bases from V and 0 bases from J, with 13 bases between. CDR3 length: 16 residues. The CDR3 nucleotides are TGTGCCACCAGTGAAACCAACAGGCTCAGCACAGATACGCAGTATTTT. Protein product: CATSETNRLSTDTQYF.

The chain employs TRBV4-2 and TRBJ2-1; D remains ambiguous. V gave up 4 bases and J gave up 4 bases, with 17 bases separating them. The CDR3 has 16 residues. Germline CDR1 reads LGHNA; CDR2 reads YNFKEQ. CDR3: CASSPEALVGYNEQFF. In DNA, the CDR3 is TGTGCCAGCAGCCCCGAGGCGCTAGTGGGTTACAATGAGCAGTTCTTC.

Written as DNA, the CDR3 is TGTGCCAGCTCACCACTCGGGACAGGGCGGGCCAAAAACATTCAGTACTTC. It translates to CASSPLGTGRAKNIQYF. This chain connects TRBV18 to TRBJ2-4; 9 nucleotides match TRBD1. The CDR3 spans 17 residues. Germline V gives CDR1 KGHSH, CDR2 LQKENI. V shed 1 base and J 1 base; nucleotides not matched to a gene: 5. Together with reference TRBV18 and TRBJ2-4, the CDR3 gives the full variable domain: NAGVMQNPRHLVRRRGQEARLRCSPMKGHSHVYWYRQLPEEGLKFMVYLQKENIIDESGMPKERFSAEFPKEGPSILRIQQVVRGDSAAYFCASSPLGTGRAKNIQYFGAGTRLSVL.

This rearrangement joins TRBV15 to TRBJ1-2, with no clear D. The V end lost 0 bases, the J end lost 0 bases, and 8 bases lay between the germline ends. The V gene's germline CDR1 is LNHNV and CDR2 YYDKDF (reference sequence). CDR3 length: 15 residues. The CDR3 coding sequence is TGTGCCACCAGCAGAGATCGGGAGGCTAACTATGGCTACACCTTC. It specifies CATSRDREANYGYTF.

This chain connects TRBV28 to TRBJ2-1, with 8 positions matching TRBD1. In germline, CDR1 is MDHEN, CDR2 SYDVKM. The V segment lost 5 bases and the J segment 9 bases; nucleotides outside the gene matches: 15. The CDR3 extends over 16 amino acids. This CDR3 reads CASSLSNTGTGSEQFF. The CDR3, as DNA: TGTGCCAGCAGTCTCTCCAATACCGGGACAGGTAGTGAGCAGTTCTTC.

The CDR3 nucleotides read TGCGCCAGCAGCCCTCTCCCCAGAAGGGAGTACACTGAAGCTTTCTTT. Amino acids: CASSPLPRREYTEAFF. V and J are TRBV4-1 and TRBJ1-1; D gene uncertain. Trimming took 4 bases from V and 3 from J, leaving 18 bases between them. The CDR3 loop spans 16 amino acids. Looked up from germline, CDR1 is MGHRA and CDR2 is YSYEKL.

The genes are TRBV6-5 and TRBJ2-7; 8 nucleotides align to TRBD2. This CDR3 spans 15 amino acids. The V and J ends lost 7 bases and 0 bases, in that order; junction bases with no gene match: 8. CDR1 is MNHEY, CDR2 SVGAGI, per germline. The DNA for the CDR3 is TGTGCCAGCACCATAGCGGGGAGACTCTCCTACGAGCAGTACTTC. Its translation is CASTIAGRLSYEQYF.

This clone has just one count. The CDR3 here is CASSPAGPTYNEQFF. The CDR3 bases are TGTGCCAGCAGCCCGGCAGGCCCGACCTACAATGAGCAGTTCTTC. This chain connects TRBV5-5 to TRBJ2-1; D is unresolved. Germline V gene sequence: CDR1 SGHKS, CDR2 YYEKEE (reference sequence). This CDR3 comprises 15 residues. V was pared by 4 bases and J by 2 bases, with 13 bases between.

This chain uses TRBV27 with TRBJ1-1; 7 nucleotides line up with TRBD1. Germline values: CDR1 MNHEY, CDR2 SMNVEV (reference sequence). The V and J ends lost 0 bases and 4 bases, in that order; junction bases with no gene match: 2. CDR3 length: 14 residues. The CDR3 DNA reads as TGTGCCAGCAGTTTATCGTCAGGGGGCACTGAAGCTTTCTTT. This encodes CASSLSSGGTEAFF.

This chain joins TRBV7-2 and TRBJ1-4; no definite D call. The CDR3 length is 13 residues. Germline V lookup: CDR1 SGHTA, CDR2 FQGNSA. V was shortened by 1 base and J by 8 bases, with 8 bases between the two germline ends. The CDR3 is CASSLERNEKLFF. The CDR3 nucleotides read TGTGCCAGCAGCTTAGAGCGTAACGAAAAACTGTTTTTT.

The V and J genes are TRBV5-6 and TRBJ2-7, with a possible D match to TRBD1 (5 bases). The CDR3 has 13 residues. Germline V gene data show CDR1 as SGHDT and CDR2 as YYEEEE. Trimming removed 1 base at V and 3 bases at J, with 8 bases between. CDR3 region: CASSLIRDYEQYF. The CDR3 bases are TGTGCCAGCAGCTTGATCAGGGACTACGAGCAGTACTTC. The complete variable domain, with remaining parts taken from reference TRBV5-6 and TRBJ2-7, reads DAGVTQSPTHLIKTRGQQVTLRCSPKSGHDTVSWYQQALGQGPQFIFQYYEEEERQRGNFPDRFSGHQFPNYSSELNVNALLLGDSALYLCASSLIRDYEQYFGPGTRLTVT.

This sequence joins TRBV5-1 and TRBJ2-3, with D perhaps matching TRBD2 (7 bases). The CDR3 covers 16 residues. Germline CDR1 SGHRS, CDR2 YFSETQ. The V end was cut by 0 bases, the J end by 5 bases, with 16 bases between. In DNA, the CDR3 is TGCGCCAGCAGCTTGGGGGGCGGGGGCAGAGGAGATACGCAGTATTTT. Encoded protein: CASSLGGGGRGDTQYF.

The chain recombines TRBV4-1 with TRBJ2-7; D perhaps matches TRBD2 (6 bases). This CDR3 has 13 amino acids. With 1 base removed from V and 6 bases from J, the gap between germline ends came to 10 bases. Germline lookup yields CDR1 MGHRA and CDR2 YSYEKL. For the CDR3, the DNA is TGCGCCAGCAGCCAAGTGGCTAGCGTCGAGCAGTACTTC. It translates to CASSQVASVEQYF.

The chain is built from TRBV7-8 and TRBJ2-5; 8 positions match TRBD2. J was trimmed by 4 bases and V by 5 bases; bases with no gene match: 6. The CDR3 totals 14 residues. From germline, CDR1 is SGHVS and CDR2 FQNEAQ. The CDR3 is CASSLSGSRETQYF. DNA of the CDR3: TGTGCCAGCAGCCTCAGCGGGAGTCGAGAGACCCAGTACTTC.

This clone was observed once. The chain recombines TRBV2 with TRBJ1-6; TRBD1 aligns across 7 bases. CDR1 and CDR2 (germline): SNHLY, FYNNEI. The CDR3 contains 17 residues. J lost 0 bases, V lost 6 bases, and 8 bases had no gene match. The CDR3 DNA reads TGTGCCAGCAGCAACGACAGGGCAGGCTCCTATAATTCACCCCTCCACTTT. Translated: CASSNDRAGSYNSPLHF.

CDR3 residues: CARSLEAFF. The CDR3 region has the DNA TGTGCCAGAAGCCTTGAAGCTTTCTTT. The J gene is TRBJ1-1, the V gene TRBV7-5. TRBV7-5 is a pseudogene segment. CDR3 size: 9 residues.

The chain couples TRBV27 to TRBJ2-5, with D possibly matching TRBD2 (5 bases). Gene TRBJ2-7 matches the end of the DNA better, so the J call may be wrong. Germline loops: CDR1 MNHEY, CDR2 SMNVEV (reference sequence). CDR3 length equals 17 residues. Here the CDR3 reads CASERRAHDYTIYEQYF. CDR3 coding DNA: TGTGCCAGTGAAAGAAGAGCCCACGACTACACTATCTACGAGCAGTACTTC.

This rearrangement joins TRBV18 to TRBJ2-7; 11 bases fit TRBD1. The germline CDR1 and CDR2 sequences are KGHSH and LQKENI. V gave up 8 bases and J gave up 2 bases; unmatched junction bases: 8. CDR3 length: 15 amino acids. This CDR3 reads CASHGQGALAYEQYF. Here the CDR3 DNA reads TGTGCCAGCCATGGACAGGGGGCGTTGGCCTACGAGCAGTACTTC.